This entry features one T cell receptor (beta chain) sequence. Each CDR3 protein is one row after TCRdb ran MiXCR on the 5' RACE reads. The sample shows about 82,000 distinct CDR3 sequences, 10% to 15% of them seen only once. The entry originates in a study of spatial heterogeneity in lung cancer. Study overall: Alpha-chain sequences were consistently detected in smaller numbers than beta-chain sequences. The average count in raw reads for each unique TCR and UMI combination exceeded nine appearances.

Germline V CDR1 and CDR2: LGHNA, YNFKEQ. Trimming left V 3 bases short and J 0 bases short, with 9 bases between. The CDR3 totals 15 residues. Described time point: sample taken at primary tumor resection. Without sorting, whole RNA was sequenced from tumor, nontumor lung or frozen PBMC. The donor population consisted of approximately 70 patients with untreated, early-stage non-small cell lung cancer. The receptor was isolated from a male donor with early-stage non-small cell lung cancer. The source material was PBMCs, sampled at surgery. This sequence joins TRBV4-2 and TRBJ2-1, with D possibly matching TRBD1 (6 bases). In DNA form, the CDR3 reads TGTGCCAGCAGCCAGGACAGAGTCTCCTACAATGAGCAGTTCTTC. Amino acids: CASSQDRVSYNEQFF.